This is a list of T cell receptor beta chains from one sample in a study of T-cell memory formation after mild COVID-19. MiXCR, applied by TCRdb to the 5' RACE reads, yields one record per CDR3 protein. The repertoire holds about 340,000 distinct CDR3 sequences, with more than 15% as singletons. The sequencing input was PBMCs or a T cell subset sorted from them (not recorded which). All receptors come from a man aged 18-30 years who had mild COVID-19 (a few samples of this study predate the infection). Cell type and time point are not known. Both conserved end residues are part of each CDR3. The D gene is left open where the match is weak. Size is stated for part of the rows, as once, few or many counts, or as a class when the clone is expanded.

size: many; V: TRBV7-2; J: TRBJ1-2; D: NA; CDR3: CASSLDSGGYTF; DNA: TGTGCCAGCAGCTTAGATAGTGGTGGCTACACCTTC
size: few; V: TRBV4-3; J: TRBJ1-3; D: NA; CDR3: CASSQDWGPGNTIYF; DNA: TGCGCCAGCAGCCAAGACTGGGGCCCTGGAAACACCATATATTTT
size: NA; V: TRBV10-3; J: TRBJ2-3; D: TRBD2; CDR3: CAISWEGSTDTQYF; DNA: TGTGCCATTAGCTGGGAGGGTAGCACAGATACGCAGTATTTT
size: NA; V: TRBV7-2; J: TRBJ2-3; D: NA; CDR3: CASSLALVGGGTDTQYF; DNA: TGTGCCAGCAGCTTAGCTCTCGTGGGCGGGGGCACAGATACGCAGTATTTT
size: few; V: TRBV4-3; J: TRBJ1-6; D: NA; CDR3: CASSQEGSESPLHF; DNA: TGCGCCAGCAGCCAAGAAGGGAGCGAATCACCCCTCCACTTT
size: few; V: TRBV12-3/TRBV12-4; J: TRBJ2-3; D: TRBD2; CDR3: CASSFAGGVDTQYF; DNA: TGTGCCAGCAGTTTCGCGGGGGGGGTAGATACGCAGTATTTT
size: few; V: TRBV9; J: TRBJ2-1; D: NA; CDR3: CASSVGLTAGEQFF; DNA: TGTGCCAGCAGCGTAGGACTAACCGCGGGGGAGCAGTTCTTC
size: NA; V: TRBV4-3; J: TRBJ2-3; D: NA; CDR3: CASSLAYGTDTQYF; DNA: TGCGCCAGCAGCCTTGCGTACGGCACAGATACGCAGTATTTT
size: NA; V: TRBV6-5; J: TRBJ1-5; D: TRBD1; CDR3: CASRPGTGFQPQHF; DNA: TGTGCCAGCAGGCCCGGGACAGGCTTTCAGCCCCAGCATTTT
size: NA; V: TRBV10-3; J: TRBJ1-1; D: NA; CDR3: CAISEFQRGPEAFF; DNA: TGTGCCATCAGTGAGTTTCAGAGGGGCCCTGAAGCTTTCTTT
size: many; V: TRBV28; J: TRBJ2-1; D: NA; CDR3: CASSSGVSSYNEQFF; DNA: TGTGCCAGCAGTTCTGGGGTGAGCTCCTACAATGAGCAGTTCTTC
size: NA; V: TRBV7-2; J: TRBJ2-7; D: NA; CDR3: CASSPDSRRLSEQYF; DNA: TGTGCCAGCAGCCCTGACAGCCGACGCCTAAGCGAGCAGTACTTC
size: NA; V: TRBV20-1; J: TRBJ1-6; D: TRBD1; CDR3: CSGSRDSNSPLHF; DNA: TGCAGTGGCTCCCGGGACAGTAATTCACCCCTCCACTTT
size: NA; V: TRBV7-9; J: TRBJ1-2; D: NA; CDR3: CASSLEHRAGYTF; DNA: TGTGCCAGCAGCTTAGAGCATCGGGCTGGCTACACCTTC
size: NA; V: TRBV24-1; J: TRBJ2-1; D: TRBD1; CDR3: CATSVAGTAYNEQFF; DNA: TGTGCCACCAGTGTCGCCGGGACAGCCTACAATGAGCAGTTCTTC
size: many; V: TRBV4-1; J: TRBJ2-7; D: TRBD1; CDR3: CASSLRQGFTYEQYF; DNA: TGCGCCAGCAGCCTTAGACAGGGTTTCACCTACGAGCAGTACTTC
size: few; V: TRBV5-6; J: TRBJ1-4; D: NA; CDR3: CASSSVNEKLFF; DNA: TGTGCCAGCAGCTCAGTTAATGAAAAACTGTTTTTT
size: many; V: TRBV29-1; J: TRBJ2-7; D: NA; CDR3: CSVVRSGSYEQYF; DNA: TGCAGCGTTGTGAGATCAGGGTCCTACGAGCAGTACTTC
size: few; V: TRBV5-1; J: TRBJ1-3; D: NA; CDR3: CASSPDSSGNTIYF; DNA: TGCGCCAGCAGCCCAGACAGCTCTGGAAACACCATATATTTT
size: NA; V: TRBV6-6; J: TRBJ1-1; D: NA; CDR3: CASSYFRDTEAFF; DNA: TGTGCCAGCAGTTACTTTAGGGACACTGAAGCTTTCTTT
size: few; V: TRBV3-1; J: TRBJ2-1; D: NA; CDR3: CASGFWGDGEQFF; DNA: TGTGCCAGCGGTTTTTGGGGAGACGGTGAGCAGTTCTTC
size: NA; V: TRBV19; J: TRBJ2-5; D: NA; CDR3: CASSIAGAETQYF; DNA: TGTGCCAGTAGTATAGCAGGGGCGGAGACCCAGTACTTC